This TCR beta chain was documented in a study of response to subunit inactivated influenza vaccine (dated by TCRdb to 2016 to 2018). A note on the overall study: The study used deep quantitative T cell receptor repertoire profiling to track responses to a trivalent subunit inactivated influenza vaccine. Overall study outcomes, separate from this receptor: The authors proposed that each seasonal influenza vaccination may bring in only a limited number of new T cells.

Notes on this clonotype: The antigen it recognizes is unknown. No much larger clonotype is one base removed from it; base qualities were not supplied.

The CDR3 runs 16 amino acids, cysteine and phenylalanine included. The CDR3 DNA has 48 bases and is translated from base 1. Trimming accounts for 3 bases at V and 3 bases at J, while the number of junction bases matched to no gene is 7. Library preparation used RT-PCR. TCRdb records Illumina HiSeq 2500 as the sequencer. The public reads were quality trimmed at Q25 with fastp and then assembled into clones with MiXCR by TCRdb, keeping productive beta chains. CDR3 protein sequences are deduplicated, and each keeps its most common genes and DNA. In all, the sample holds about 830,000 distinct CDR3 sequences, and approximately 17% of those were seen once. Of the sample, under 13% is held by the ten largest clones.

This specimen consisted of PBMCs from blood, obtained 5 to 6 days after vaccination. This chain joins TRBV12-3 or TRBV12-4 to TRBJ2-7, with TRBD2 identical over 11 junction bases. This clonotype was obtained from a man aged 50-60 years who received an inactivated influenza vaccine. Donor details come from another sample of the same person, matched by shared clones. The bases are TGTGCCAGCAGTTTTGTCCCCGGGACTAGCGGCTACGAGCAGTACTTC. It translates to CASSFVPGTSGYEQYF.